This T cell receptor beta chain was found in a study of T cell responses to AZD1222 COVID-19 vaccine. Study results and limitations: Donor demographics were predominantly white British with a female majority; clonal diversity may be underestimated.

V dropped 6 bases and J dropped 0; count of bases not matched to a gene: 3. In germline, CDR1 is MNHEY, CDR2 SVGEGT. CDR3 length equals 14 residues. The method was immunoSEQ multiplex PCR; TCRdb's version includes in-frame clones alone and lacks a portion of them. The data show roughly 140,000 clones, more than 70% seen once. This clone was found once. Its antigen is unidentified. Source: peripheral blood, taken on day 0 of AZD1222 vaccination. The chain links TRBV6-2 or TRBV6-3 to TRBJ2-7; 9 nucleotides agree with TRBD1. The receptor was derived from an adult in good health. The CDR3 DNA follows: TGTGCCAGCAGCGACAGGGGGAGCTCCTACGAGCAGTACTTC. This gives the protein CASSDRGSSYEQYF.